A selection of T cell receptor beta chains follows, all from one sample in a study of CD8+ T cells in alopecia areata. Generated by immunoSEQ multiplex PCR, the TCRdb table keeps only in-frame clones and is missing some. The sample records about 70,000 clones, more than 40% being singletons. The sample was CD8+ T cells sorted from blood, taken at week 0. The receptors here all came from a human donor with alopecia areata. CDR3s include the opening cysteine and the closing phenylalanine or tryptophan. Each record gives: clone size, J gene, D gene, V gene, CDR3 DNA, CDR3 protein. A D gene is named only where the DNA matches it firmly. Expanded clones are given a class, and other clones once, few, many or no size at all.

clone size: few
J gene: TRBJ2-7
D gene: TRBD2
V gene: TRBV29-1
CDR3 DNA: TGCAGCGTTGACCCTAGCGGGAACTACGAGCAGTACTTC
CDR3 protein: CSVDPSGNYEQYF

clone size: .
J gene: TRBJ2-3
D gene: TRBD2
V gene: TRBV5-6
CDR3 DNA: TGTGCCAGCAGTTTAGCGGGACGGGGCACAGATACGCAGTATTTT
CDR3 protein: CASSLAGRGTDTQYF

clone size: .
J gene: TRBJ2-5
D gene: .
V gene: TRBV30
CDR3 DNA: TGTGCCTCCTCCGGGAACCAAGAGACCCAGTACTTC
CDR3 protein: CASSGNQETQYF

clone size: few
J gene: TRBJ1-5
D gene: .
V gene: TRBV28
CDR3 DNA: TGTGCCAGCAGTGGATCAGGGGAGAATCAGCCCCAGCATTTT
CDR3 protein: CASSGSGENQPQHF

clone size: few
J gene: TRBJ1-1
D gene: .
V gene: TRBV19
CDR3 DNA: TGTGCCAGTAGTCGTCTGTGGGCTTCGGGGGCAATGAACACTGAAGCTTTCTTT
CDR3 protein: CASSRLWASGAMNTEAFF

clone size: .
J gene: TRBJ1-2
D gene: TRBD1
V gene: TRBV29-1
CDR3 DNA: TGCAGCGTTGAAGAAATCGGGGCAGGGGGAGGTGGCTACACCTTC
CDR3 protein: CSVEEIGAGGGGYTF

clone size: few
J gene: TRBJ2-3
D gene: TRBD1
V gene: TRBV6-1
CDR3 DNA: TGTGCCAGCAGTGAGTCGACAGGGGGCACAGATACGCAGTATTTT
CDR3 protein: CASSESTGGTDTQYF

clone size: .
J gene: TRBJ1-2
D gene: .
V gene: TRBV29-1
CDR3 DNA: TGCAGCGTAAACGTCCCGGACTACACCTTC
CDR3 protein: CSVNVPDYTF

clone size: .
J gene: TRBJ2-1
D gene: TRBD1
V gene: TRBV27
CDR3 DNA: TGTGCCAGCAGGACAGGGTCCTACAATGAGCAGTTCTTC
CDR3 protein: CASRTGSYNEQFF

clone size: .
J gene: TRBJ1-1
D gene: TRBD1
V gene: TRBV28
CDR3 DNA: TGTGCCAGCAGTTTTTCGGTGGGACAGGGGGCGAACACTGAAGCTTTCTTT
CDR3 protein: CASSFSVGQGANTEAFF

clone size: .
J gene: TRBJ2-7
D gene: TRBD2
V gene: TRBV9
CDR3 DNA: TGTGCCAGCAGCGCCTACGCGGGACTAGCGGGAGGCGAGCAGTACTTC
CDR3 protein: CASSAYAGLAGGEQYF

clone size: many
J gene: TRBJ2-1
D gene: .
V gene: TRBV7-7
CDR3 DNA: TGTGCCAGCAGCCCCGCAGGGAACGAGCAGTTCTTC
CDR3 protein: CASSPAGNEQFF

clone size: few
J gene: TRBJ2-1
D gene: TRBD2
V gene: TRBV10-2
CDR3 DNA: TGCGCCAGCACGGGTCCCATAGCGGGTTCTGGCGATGAGCAGTTCTTC
CDR3 protein: CASTGPIAGSGDEQFF

clone size: few
J gene: TRBJ2-1
D gene: .
V gene: TRBV27
CDR3 DNA: TGTGCCAGCAGTTCCCCACCTCTGGGGAATGAGCAGTTCTTC
CDR3 protein: CASSSPPLGNEQFF

clone size: .
J gene: TRBJ2-7
D gene: TRBD1
V gene: TRBV7-3
CDR3 DNA: TGTGCCAGCAGCTTAAGAGGGGGCGTTTTCGAGCAGTACTTC
CDR3 protein: CASSLRGGVFEQYF

clone size: .
J gene: TRBJ2-2
D gene: .
V gene: TRBV4-3
CDR3 DNA: TGCGCCAGCAGCCAACCAGGACAGAACACCGGGGAGCTGTTTTTT
CDR3 protein: CASSQPGQNTGELFF

clone size: .
J gene: TRBJ2-3
D gene: .
V gene: TRBV7-7
CDR3 DNA: TGTGCCAGCAGCCCAAGGATTAGCACAGATACGCAGTATTTT
CDR3 protein: CASSPRISTDTQYF

clone size: .
J gene: TRBJ2-1
D gene: TRBD1
V gene: TRBV9
CDR3 DNA: TGTGCCAGCAGCAGTCCCCGGGACAGGGTGGCCAATGAGCAGTTCTTC
CDR3 protein: CASSSPRDRVANEQFF

clone size: few
J gene: TRBJ2-7
D gene: .
V gene: TRBV21-1
CDR3 DNA: TGTGCCAGCGCTTCCTACGCTGAGCAGTACTTC
CDR3 protein: CASASYAEQYF

clone size: .
J gene: TRBJ1-1
D gene: .
V gene: TRBV5-1
CDR3 DNA: TGCGCCAGCAGCTTGGATCGTGGCAGGGGTTTATGGAACACTGAAGCTTTCTTT
CDR3 protein: CASSLDRGRGLWNTEAFF

clone size: few
J gene: TRBJ2-7
D gene: .
V gene: TRBV27
CDR3 DNA: TGTGCCAGCAGTTTATCGCAGACCCGGGGGACCCTGGAGCAGTACTTC
CDR3 protein: CASSLSQTRGTLEQYF

clone size: .
J gene: TRBJ2-6
D gene: .
V gene: TRBV5-5
CDR3 DNA: TGTGCCAGCAGCTTGTTAGGGATTGGGGCCAACGTCCTGACTTTC
CDR3 protein: CASSLLGIGANVLTF

clone size: .
J gene: TRBJ2-3
D gene: TRBD2
V gene: TRBV7-3
CDR3 DNA: TGTGCCAGCAGCCCCGGCAGTAGCGGGAGCTGGACAGATACGCAGTATTTT
CDR3 protein: CASSPGSSGSWTDTQYF

clone size: .
J gene: TRBJ2-5
D gene: .
V gene: TRBV7-6
CDR3 DNA: TGTGCCAGCAGCTTAGCGACAGCTAAAGAGACCCAGTACTTC
CDR3 protein: CASSLATAKETQYF

clone size: .
J gene: TRBJ2-7
D gene: .
V gene: TRBV30
CDR3 DNA: TGTGCCTGGAGAGAGGGAAGCTACGAGCAGTACTTC
CDR3 protein: CAWREGSYEQYF

clone size: few
J gene: TRBJ1-3
D gene: .
V gene: TRBV2
CDR3 DNA: TGTGCCAGCAGGATGGACTCATACTCTGGAAACACCATATATTTT
CDR3 protein: CASRMDSYSGNTIYF

clone size: .
J gene: TRBJ2-1
D gene: .
V gene: TRBV30
CDR3 DNA: TGTGCCTGGTTAGGCCGAAGCTCCTACAATGAGCAGTTCTTC
CDR3 protein: CAWLGRSSYNEQFF

clone size: few
J gene: TRBJ2-1
D gene: .
V gene: TRBV10-3
CDR3 DNA: TGTGCCGTCAGCCCCAGGGACTCCACGCGCTACAATGAGCAGTTCTTC
CDR3 protein: CAVSPRDSTRYNEQFF

clone size: .
J gene: TRBJ2-3
D gene: .
V gene: TRBV27
CDR3 DNA: TGTGCCAGCAGTGCTTCGGAGGGTATACTAGATACGCAGTATTTT
CDR3 protein: CASSASEGILDTQYF

clone size: .
J gene: TRBJ2-2
D gene: .
V gene: TRBV13
CDR3 DNA: TGTGCCAGCAGCCAGGGCCACGGTTACACCGGGGAGCTGTTTTTT
CDR3 protein: CASSQGHGYTGELFF

clone size: .
J gene: TRBJ2-7
D gene: .
V gene: TRBV30
CDR3 DNA: TGTGCCTCCCAGTACAGGAGATCCTACGAGCAGTACTTC
CDR3 protein: CASQYRRSYEQYF

clone size: .
J gene: TRBJ2-7
D gene: TRBD1
V gene: TRBV27
CDR3 DNA: TGTGCCAGCAGTTTGGGGACAGGGCCCTACGAGCAGTACTTC
CDR3 protein: CASSLGTGPYEQYF

clone size: .
J gene: TRBJ2-7
D gene: TRBD2
V gene: TRBV7-2
CDR3 DNA: TGTGCCAGCAGCTCGTGGACTAGCGGGTTTACCTACGAGCAGTACTTC
CDR3 protein: CASSSWTSGFTYEQYF

clone size: few
J gene: TRBJ2-7
D gene: .
V gene: TRBV5-6
CDR3 DNA: TGTGCCAGCAGCCGCATTGACCTTTCCTACGAGCAGTACTTC
CDR3 protein: CASSRIDLSYEQYF

clone size: few
J gene: TRBJ2-7
D gene: TRBD1
V gene: TRBV29-1
CDR3 DNA: TGCAGCGCCGGGACAGGGAGCTCCTACGAGCAGTACTTC
CDR3 protein: CSAGTGSSYEQYF

clone size: few
J gene: TRBJ1-4
D gene: .
V gene: TRBV7-9
CDR3 DNA: TGTGCCAGCAGCTTGACAGACGGGAATGAAAAACTGTTTTTT
CDR3 protein: CASSLTDGNEKLFF